The 6 T cell receptor beta chains below all came from one sample that was sequenced in a study of blood T cell repertoires in COVID-19. Produced via immunoSEQ multiplex PCR; TCRdb's table is partial and in-frame only. The data hold about 300,000 clones, with about nine tenths observed a single time. The source material was PBMCs or T cells enriched from blood (not recorded which). The receptors here all came from a man aged 25 to 40 who had recovered from COVID-19.

The chain has TRBV20-1 and TRBJ2-3; TRBD1 agrees at 7 bases. Unmatched junction bases numbered 9, after V lost 6 bases and J lost 0 bases. The length of the CDR3 is 15 residues. Germline V gives CDR1 DFQATT, CDR2 SNEGSKA (reference sequence). The CDR3 region has the DNA TGCAGTGCGAGTTACAGGGGCACTAGCACAGATACGCAGTATTTT. It is translated as CSASYRGTSTDTQYF.

This clone was counted a single time. The genes are TRBV5-5 and TRBJ2-1; weak D call: TRBD2 (5 bases). There are 13 residues in the CDR3. The ends were cut back, 1 base at V and 6 bases at J, with 8 bases in the middle. CDR1 SGHKS and CDR2 YYEKEE come from the germline V gene (reference sequence). CDR3 sequence (DNA): TGTGCCAGCAGCTTGCAGCGGAGCAATGAGCAGTTCTTC. It is translated as CASSLQRSNEQFF.

This rearrangement joins TRBV7-9 to TRBJ2-3; D is unclear. CDR1 is SEHNR, CDR2 FQNEAQ, per germline (reference sequence). This CDR3 spans 15 amino acids. V gave up 3 bases and J gave up 4 bases, with 14 bases separating them. The CDR3 DNA reads TGTGCCAGCAGCTTGACGCCTCGGAGCCCAGATACGCAGTATTTT. Residues: CASSLTPRSPDTQYF.

This clone was seen only once. The V and J genes are TRBV11-2 and TRBJ2-7, with TRBD1 as a possible D gene (5 bases). CDR1 and CDR2 (germline): SGHAT, FQNNGV. V was cut by 0 bases and J by 0 bases, with 9 bases left in between. CDR3 length equals 15 residues. The CDR3, as DNA: TGTGCCAGCAGCTTAGATCCAGGGATCTCCTACGAGCAGTACTTC. Translated, it gives CASSLDPGISYEQYF.

The J gene is TRBJ2-7, the V gene TRBV5-4; D remains ambiguous. Germline CDR1 is SGHNT and CDR2 is YYREEE (reference sequence). Between the trimmed V and J ends, which lost 4 bases and 0 bases, there was a span of 5 bases. The CDR3 spans 12 residues. CDR3 region: CASSLSSYEQYF. DNA for the CDR3: TGTGCCAGCAGCCTCAGCTCCTACGAGCAGTACTTC. The complete variable domain, with remaining parts taken from reference TRBV5-4 and TRBJ2-7, reads ETGVTQSPTHLIKTRGQQVTLRCSSQSGHNTVSWYQQALGQGPQFIFQYYREEENGRGNFPPRFSGLQFPNYSSELNVNALELDDSALYLCASSLSSYEQYFGPGTRLTVT.

V is TRBV19 and J is TRBJ2-2, with 14 positions matching TRBD2. The junction had 8 bases not matched to a gene; V was cut back by 3 bases and J by 5 bases. Germline-derived CDR1 and CDR2 are LNHDA and SQIVND (reference sequence). The CDR3 runs 18 residues. This chain's CDR3 is CASSMGLAGVRRTGELFF. DNA of the CDR3: TGTGCCAGTAGTATGGGACTAGCGGGAGTTAGGCGAACCGGGGAGCTGTTTTTT.